This T cell receptor beta chain was captured in a study of T cell repertoires in cytomegalovirus infection. Study-level points and caveats: It was HLA-C-restricted CMV-specific TCR beta clonotypes that dominated the response ex vivo. Cumulative frequency (of public TCR beta family members) identified carriers of CMV plus the relevant HLA.

CDR1 SEHNR and CDR2 FQNEAQ come from the germline V gene (reference sequence). CDR3 size: 15 residues. V was clipped by 4 bases and J by 3 bases, with 13 bases between them. TCRdb re-called the reads through MiXCR, storing one row per CDR3 protein. This sample has roughly 920,000 distinct CDR3 sequences, with less than 40% found just once. Only a few counts were recorded for this clonotype. Its antigen is as yet unknown. The specimen was cultured CD8+ T cells from PBMCs, collected from culture after CMV antigen stimulation. This sequence was found in a human donor in good health (CMV status not recorded). Some clones in this sample may be carry-over from other donors' samples. This sequence joins TRBV7-9 and TRBJ1-5; the D is unclear. Here the CDR3 DNA reads TGTGCCAGCAGCTCGGGGTCCGGATACAATCAGCCCCAGCATTTT. Its translation is CASSSGSGYNQPQHF.